This is a list of T cell receptor beta chains from one sample in a study of cytomegalovirus exposure and HLA in healthy donors. Clones were sequenced by immunoSEQ multiplex PCR, and TCRdb holds only the in-frame ones, with some missing. Of under 95,000 clones in the sample, 6% to 9% were seen once. The sequenced sample was PBMCs. These receptors originate from a man in his fifties in good health and CMV-seronegative. The CDR3 runs from the conserved cysteine through the conserved F or W. The D gene is left open where the match is weak. Some rows mark clone size as missing; the rest say once, few, many or name a class of expanded clone.

v_call	cdr3_length	d_call	j_call	clone_size	cdr3_nt	cdr3_aa
TRBV5-1	16	TRBD1	TRBJ2-1	few	TGCGCCAGCAGCCCGGGGACAGGAGAATTCTACAATGAGCAGTTCTTC	CASSPGTGEFYNEQFF
TRBV7-9	16	NA	TRBJ2-6	few	TGTGCCAGCAGCTTTAGGGGGATCTCTGGGGCCAACGTCCTGACTTTC	CASSFRGISGANVLTF
TRBV11-2	16	TRBD1	TRBJ1-4	NA	TGTGCCAGCAGTTCTGGGACAGGGGGCCATAATGAAAAACTGTTTTTT	CASSSGTGGHNEKLFF
TRBV7-3	15	NA	TRBJ1-1	NA	TGTGCCAGCAGCTTACAAAGGACAGTACACACTGAAGCTTTCTTT	CASSLQRTVHTEAFF
TRBV10-2	13	TRBD2	TRBJ2-1	few	TGCGCCAGCACCATTAGCGGGATCGGTGAGCAGTTCTTC	CASTISGIGEQFF
TRBV6-1	17	TRBD1	TRBJ2-6	NA	TGTGCCAGCAGTGGGGGACAGGGGGTCGCTGGGGCCAACGTCCTGACTTTC	CASSGGQGVAGANVLTF
TRBV18	17	TRBD2	TRBJ2-3	few	TGTGCCAGCTCACCACTAGCGGGAGAAGGAGGGACAGATACGCAGTATTTT	CASSPLAGEGGTDTQYF
TRBV7-2	14	NA	TRBJ2-5	few	TGTGCCAGCAGCTACCGGGTCAGTCACGAGACCCAGTACTTC	CASSYRVSHETQYF
TRBV25-1	13	NA	TRBJ2-3	NA	TGTGCCAGCAGTGAATCTGGTGGCGATACGCAGTATTTT	CASSESGGDTQYF
TRBV9	14	NA	TRBJ2-2	NA	TGTGCCAGCAGCGTAGGGGCCGCGCCCGGGGAGCTGTTTTTT	CASSVGAAPGELFF
TRBV11-3	13	TRBD2	TRBJ2-1	few	TGTGCCAGCAGCTTTAGCGGGGGTAATGAGCAGTTCTTC	CASSFSGGNEQFF
TRBV11-1	12	NA	TRBJ2-7	NA	TGTGCCAGCAGCTTAAACGTAGCCGAGCAGTACTTC	CASSLNVAEQYF
TRBV27	17	TRBD2	TRBJ2-1	few	TGTGCCAGCAGTTACCCCCCACTAGCGGGAGGCCAGGGTGAGCAGTTCTTC	CASSYPPLAGGQGEQFF